This T cell receptor beta chain was identified in a study of technical replicates of blood from a handful of donors. Sequencing used immunoSEQ multiplex PCR; TCRdb keeps in-frame clones, though not all of them. The data contain around 100,000 clones, about 95% of them seen just once; the ten biggest clones take up about 0.37%. CDR3 size: 12 residues. Trimming stripped 6 bases from V and 4 bases from J, with 10 bases between. Germline V gene lookup returns CDR1 LNHDA and CDR2 SQIVND (reference sequence). The gene calls are TRBV19 and TRBJ2-7; maybe TRBD1 (6 bases). The TCR was taken from a human donor in good health. Sequenced input: T cells isolated from PBMCs. This CDR3 is CASSLTGYEQYF. CDR3 nucleotides: TGTGCCAGTAGCCTAACAGGGTACGAGCAGTACTTC.